This TCR beta chain was observed in a study of blood T cell repertoires in COVID-19 (dated by TCRdb to about 2020). Some background on the complete study: The collaborator samples originated in the United States, Italy and Spain and spanned the acute and convalescent phases of COVID-19. HLA class I and class II types, where available, came from metadata supplied by the sample provider rather than from assay-based typing. The samples were drawn from the first 160 participants of the ongoing ImmuneRACE study and from under 1,500 subjects provided by 6 global collaborators. The repertoires were released in a freely available public database intended as a resource for research on the immune response to SARS-CoV-2. Nearly every sample came with metadata listing a de-identified subject ID, COVID-19 status, age in years and sex. The material from the prospective study consisted of cDNA or gDNA derived from T cells, B-cell-depleted T cells, or PBMCs. Deeply sampled blood TCRbeta repertoires from subjects exposed to, actively infected with, or recovered from COVID-19 were included in the dataset.

Per the germline V gene, SGHRS is the CDR1 and YFSETQ is the CDR2. The CDR3 contains 15 residues, cysteine and phenylalanine counted. CDR3 DNA is the only sequence kept; it has 45 bases, read in frame from the first base. V has 1 base trimmed and J has 6 bases trimmed; junction bases matching no gene number 5. Here is what the overall study found, with its caveats: The quantity of clinical and demographic metadata differed by source and by participant and was supplied without curation.

About this clone itself: Its antigen specificity is not known. No quality values exist for individual bases; no much larger clone is one base distant.

Collaborating institutions collected whole blood in K2EDTA tubes following their own protocols. For TCRbeta analysis, collaborators shipped samples as frozen whole blood, isolated PBMCs, or DNA extracted from either of those sample types. TCRbeta CDR3 regions were amplified from genomic DNA by means of the immunoSEQ Assay, a bias-controlled multiplex PCR. For the original study's pipeline: Within the assay, amplification of reference gene primers was used to estimate how many nucleated cells each sample contained. To quantify the absolute abundance of each unique TCRbeta CDR3 rearrangement, sequence reads were collapsed and filtered. Productive Simpson clonality was computed per sample as the square root of Simpson's diversity index over productive rearrangements. TCRdb took over this immuneACCESS table, retaining in-frame rearrangements with V and J assigned. Such tables are incomplete; in checked studies, under half of the missing clones stem from an unresolved V gene, and the remainder is unexplained. For V, J and clone size, that table is used; D and trimming come from the DNA. Within this sample are roughly 140,000 clones, with approximately 88% of them counted one time only. Around 1.7% of the sample lies in the top ten.

The clonotype was recovered from a woman aged 45-65 years with acute or convalescent COVID-19. Sequenced: peripheral blood. Rearrangement joined TRBV5-1 to TRBJ1-4; the junction holds 8 bases that match TRBD1. The CDR3 is CASSLLTGGDEKLFF. The DNA sequence reads TGCGCCAGCAGCTTGCTAACAGGGGGAGATGAAAAACTGTTTTTT.